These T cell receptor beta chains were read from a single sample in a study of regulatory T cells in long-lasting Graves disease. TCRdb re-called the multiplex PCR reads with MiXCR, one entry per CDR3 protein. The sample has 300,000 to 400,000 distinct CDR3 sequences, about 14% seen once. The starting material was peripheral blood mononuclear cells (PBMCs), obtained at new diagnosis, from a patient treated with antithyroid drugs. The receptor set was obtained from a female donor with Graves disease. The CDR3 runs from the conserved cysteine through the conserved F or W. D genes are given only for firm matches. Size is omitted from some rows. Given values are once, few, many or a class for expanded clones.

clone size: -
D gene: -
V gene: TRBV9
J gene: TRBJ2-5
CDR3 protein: CASSVEGPETQYF
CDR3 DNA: TGTGCCAGCAGCGTAGAAGGGCCGGAGACCCAGTACTTC

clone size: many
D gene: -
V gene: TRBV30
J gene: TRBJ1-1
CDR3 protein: CAWTDAMNTEAFF
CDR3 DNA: TGTGCCTGGACAGATGCCATGAACACTGAAGCTTTCTTT

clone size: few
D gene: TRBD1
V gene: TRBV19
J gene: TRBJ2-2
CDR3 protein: CASSIGTGSAGELFF
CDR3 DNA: TGTGCCAGTAGTATCGGGACAGGGAGCGCCGGGGAGCTGTTTTTT

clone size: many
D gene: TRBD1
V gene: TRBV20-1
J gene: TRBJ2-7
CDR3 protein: CSAEGTGDSIYEQYF
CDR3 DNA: TGCAGTGCGGAAGGGACAGGGGACAGCATCTACGAGCAGTACTTC

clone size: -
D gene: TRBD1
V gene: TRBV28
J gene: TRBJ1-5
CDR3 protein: CASRPPQGQGQPQHF
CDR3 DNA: TGTGCCAGCAGACCTCCCCAGGGACAGGGGCAGCCCCAGCATTTT

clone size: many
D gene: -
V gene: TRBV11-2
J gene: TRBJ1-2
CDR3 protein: CASSLVRRGASYGYTF
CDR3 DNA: TGTGCCAGCAGCTTAGTTCGGAGGGGAGCTAGCTATGGCTACACCTTC

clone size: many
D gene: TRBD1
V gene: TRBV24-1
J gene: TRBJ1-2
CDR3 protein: CATSAGTGDYGYTF
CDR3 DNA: TGTGCCACCAGTGCGGGGACAGGGGACTATGGCTACACCTTC

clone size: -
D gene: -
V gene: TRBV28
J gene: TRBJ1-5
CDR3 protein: CASRAAKSNQPQHF
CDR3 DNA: TGTGCCAGCAGGGCCGCCAAGAGCAATCAGCCCCAGCATTTT

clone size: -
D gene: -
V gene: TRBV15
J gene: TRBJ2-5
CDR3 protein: CATSRDQAGRETQYF
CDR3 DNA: TGTGCCACCAGCAGAGATCAGGCAGGGCGGGAGACCCAGTACTTC

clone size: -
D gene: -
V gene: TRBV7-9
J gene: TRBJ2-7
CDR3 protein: CASSPREGHEQYF
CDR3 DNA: TGTGCCAGCAGCCCGCGCGAGGGGCACGAGCAGTACTTC

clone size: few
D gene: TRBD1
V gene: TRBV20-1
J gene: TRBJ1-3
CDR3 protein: CSARDQFGTGGRNTIYF
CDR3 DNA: TGCAGTGCTAGAGATCAATTCGGGACAGGGGGCAGAAACACCATATATTTT

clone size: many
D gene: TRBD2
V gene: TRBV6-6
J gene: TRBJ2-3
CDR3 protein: CASSYSQREGRPDTQYF
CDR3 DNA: TGTGCCAGCAGTTACTCGCAGCGGGAGGGCCGCCCAGATACGCAGTATTTT

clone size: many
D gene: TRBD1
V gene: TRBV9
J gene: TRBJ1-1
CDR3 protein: CASSAGQTEAFF
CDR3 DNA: TGTGCCAGCAGCGCGGGACAGACTGAAGCTTTCTTT

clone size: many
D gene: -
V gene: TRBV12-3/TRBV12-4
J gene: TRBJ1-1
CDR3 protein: CASSRDRDIRKTEAFF
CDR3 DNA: TGTGCCAGCAGCCGAGACCGGGACATCAGGAAGACTGAAGCTTTCTTT

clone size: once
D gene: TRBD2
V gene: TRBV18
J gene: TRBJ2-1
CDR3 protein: CASSRDGLAGGNEQFF
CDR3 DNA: TGTGCCAGCTCACGAGACGGACTAGCGGGAGGGAATGAGCAGTTCTTC

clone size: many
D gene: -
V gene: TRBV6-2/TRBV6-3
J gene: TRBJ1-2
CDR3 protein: CASSYRLNYGYTF
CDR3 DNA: TGTGCCAGCAGTTACAGGCTGAACTATGGCTACACCTTC

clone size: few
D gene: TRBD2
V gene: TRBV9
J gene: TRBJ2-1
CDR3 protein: CASSARTSLYNEQFF
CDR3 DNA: TGTGCCAGCAGCGCCAGGACTAGCCTCTACAATGAGCAGTTCTTC

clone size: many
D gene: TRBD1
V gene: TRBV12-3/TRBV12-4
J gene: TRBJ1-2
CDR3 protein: CASSLGTGHYGYTF
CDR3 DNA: TGTGCCAGCAGTTTAGGGACAGGGCACTATGGCTACACCTTC